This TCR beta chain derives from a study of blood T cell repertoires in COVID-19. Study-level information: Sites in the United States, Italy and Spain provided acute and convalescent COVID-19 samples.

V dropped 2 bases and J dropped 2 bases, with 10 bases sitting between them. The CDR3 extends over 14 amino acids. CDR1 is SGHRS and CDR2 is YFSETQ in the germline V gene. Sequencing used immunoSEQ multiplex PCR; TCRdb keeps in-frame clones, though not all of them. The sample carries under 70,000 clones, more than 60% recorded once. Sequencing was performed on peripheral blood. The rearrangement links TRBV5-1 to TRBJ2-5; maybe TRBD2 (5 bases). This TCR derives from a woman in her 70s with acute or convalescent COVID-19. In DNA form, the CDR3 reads TGCGCCAGCAGCTTCTCCGGGGTACAAGAGACCCAGTACTTC. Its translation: CASSFSGVQETQYF.